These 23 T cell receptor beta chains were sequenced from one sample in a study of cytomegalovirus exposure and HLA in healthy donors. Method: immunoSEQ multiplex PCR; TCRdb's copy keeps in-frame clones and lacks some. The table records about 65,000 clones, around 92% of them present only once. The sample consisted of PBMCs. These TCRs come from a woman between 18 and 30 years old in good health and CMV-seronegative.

The CDR3 coding sequence is TGTGCCAGCAGCAGGACAGGGAAGGGCGAAAAACTGTTTTTT. As protein: CASSRTGKGEKLFF. This chain uses TRBV11-2 with TRBJ1-4; 8 positions match TRBD1. The germline V gene encodes CDR1 SGHAT and CDR2 FQNNGV. This CDR3 comprises 14 residues. V dropped 5 bases and J dropped 8; count of bases not matched to a gene: 7.

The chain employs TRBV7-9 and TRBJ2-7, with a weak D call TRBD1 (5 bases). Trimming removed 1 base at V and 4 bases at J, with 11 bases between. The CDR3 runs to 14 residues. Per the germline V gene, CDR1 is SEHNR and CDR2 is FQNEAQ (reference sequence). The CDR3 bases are TGTGCCAGCAGCTTAGGCCCAGGGAATTACGAGCAGTACTTC. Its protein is CASSLGPGNYEQYF.

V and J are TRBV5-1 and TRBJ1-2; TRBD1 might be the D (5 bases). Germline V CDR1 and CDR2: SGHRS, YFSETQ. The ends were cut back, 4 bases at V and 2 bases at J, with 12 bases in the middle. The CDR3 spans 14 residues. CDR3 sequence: CASSEIPGNYGYTF. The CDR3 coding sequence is TGCGCCAGCAGCGAAATTCCAGGGAACTATGGCTACACCTTC.

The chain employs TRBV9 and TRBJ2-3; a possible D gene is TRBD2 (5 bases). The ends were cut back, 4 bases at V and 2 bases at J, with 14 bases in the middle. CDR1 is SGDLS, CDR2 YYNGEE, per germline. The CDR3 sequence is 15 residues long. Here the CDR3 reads CASSLDYTYTDTQYF. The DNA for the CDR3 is TGTGCCAGCAGCCTCGACTACACCTACACAGATACGCAGTATTTT.

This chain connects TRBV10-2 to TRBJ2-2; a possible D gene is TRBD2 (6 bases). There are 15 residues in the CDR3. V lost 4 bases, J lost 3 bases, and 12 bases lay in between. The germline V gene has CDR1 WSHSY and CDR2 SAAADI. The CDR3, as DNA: TGCGCCAGCAGTGGTTGGAGGGTCGACACCGGGGAGCTGTTTTTT. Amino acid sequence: CASSGWRVDTGELFF.

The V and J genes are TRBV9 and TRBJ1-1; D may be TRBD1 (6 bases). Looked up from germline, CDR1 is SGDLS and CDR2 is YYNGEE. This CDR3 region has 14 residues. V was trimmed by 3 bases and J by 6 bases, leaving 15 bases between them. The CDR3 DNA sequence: TGTGCCAGCAGCGGGGGACACCCTTTGTCTGAAGCTTTCTTT. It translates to CASSGGHPLSEAFF.

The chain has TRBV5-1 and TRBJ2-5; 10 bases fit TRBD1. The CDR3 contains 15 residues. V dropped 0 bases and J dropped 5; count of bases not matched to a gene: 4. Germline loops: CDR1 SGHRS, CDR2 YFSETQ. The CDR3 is CASSLETGGWETQYF. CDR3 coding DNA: TGCGCCAGCAGCTTGGAGACAGGGGGCTGGGAGACCCAGTACTTC.

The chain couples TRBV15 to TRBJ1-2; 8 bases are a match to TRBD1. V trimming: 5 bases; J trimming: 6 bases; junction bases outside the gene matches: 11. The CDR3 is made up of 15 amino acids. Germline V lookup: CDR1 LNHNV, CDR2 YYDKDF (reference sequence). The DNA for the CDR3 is TGTGCCACCAGCGGGGGGGACAGGATGATTGATGGCTACACCTTC. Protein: CATSGGDRMIDGYTF.

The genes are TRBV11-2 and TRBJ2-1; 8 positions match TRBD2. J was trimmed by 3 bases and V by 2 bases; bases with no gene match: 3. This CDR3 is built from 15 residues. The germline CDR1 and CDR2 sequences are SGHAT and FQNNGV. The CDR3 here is CASSLSGSFYNEQFF. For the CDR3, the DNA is TGTGCCAGCAGCTTAAGCGGGAGCTTCTACAATGAGCAGTTCTTC. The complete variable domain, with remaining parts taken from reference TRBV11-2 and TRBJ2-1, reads EAGVAQSPRYKIIEKRQSVAFWCNPISGHATLYWYQQILGQGPKLLIQFQNNGVVDDSQLPKDRFSAERLKGVDSTLKIQPAKLEDSAVYLCASSLSGSFYNEQFFGPGTRLTVL.

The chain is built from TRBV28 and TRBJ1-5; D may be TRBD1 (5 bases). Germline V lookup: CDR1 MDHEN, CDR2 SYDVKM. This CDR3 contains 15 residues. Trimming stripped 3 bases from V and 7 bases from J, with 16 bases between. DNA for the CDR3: TGTGCCAGCAGTTTCGTAAGACCGGGGGGGCAGCCCCAGCATTTT. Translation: CASSFVRPGGQPQHF. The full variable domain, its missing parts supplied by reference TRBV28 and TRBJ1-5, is DVKVTQSSRYLVKRTGEKVFLECVQDMDHENMFWYRQDPGLGLRLIYFSYDVKMKEKGDIPEGYSVSREKKERFSLILESASTNQTSMYLCASSFVRPGGQPQHFGDGTRLSIL.

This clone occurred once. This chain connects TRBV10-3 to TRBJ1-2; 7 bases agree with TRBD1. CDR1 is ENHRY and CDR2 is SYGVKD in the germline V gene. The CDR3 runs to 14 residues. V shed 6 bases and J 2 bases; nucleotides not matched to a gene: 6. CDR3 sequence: CAIRRDRENYGYTF. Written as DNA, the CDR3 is TGTGCCATCAGAAGGGACAGAGAAAACTATGGCTACACCTTC.

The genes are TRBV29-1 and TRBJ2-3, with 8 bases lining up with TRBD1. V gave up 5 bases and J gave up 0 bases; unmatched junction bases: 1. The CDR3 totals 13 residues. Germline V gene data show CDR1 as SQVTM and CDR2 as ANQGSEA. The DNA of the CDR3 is TGCAGCGTTACAGGGGGAAGCACAGATACGCAGTATTTT. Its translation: CSVTGGSTDTQYF.

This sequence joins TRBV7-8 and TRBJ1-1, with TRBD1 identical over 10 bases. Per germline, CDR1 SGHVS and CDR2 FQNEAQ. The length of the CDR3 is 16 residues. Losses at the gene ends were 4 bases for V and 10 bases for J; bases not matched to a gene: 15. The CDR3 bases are TGTGCCAGCAGCTGGGGGTGGGGACAGGGGCATAACGGAGCTTTCTTT. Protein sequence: CASSWGWGQGHNGAFF.

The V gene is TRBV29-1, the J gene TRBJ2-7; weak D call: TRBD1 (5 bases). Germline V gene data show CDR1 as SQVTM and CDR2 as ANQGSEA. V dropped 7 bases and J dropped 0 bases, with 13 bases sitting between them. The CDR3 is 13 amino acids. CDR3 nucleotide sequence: TGCAGCGCAAAGGGGTTCGGCTCCTACGAGCAGTACTTC. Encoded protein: CSAKGFGSYEQYF.

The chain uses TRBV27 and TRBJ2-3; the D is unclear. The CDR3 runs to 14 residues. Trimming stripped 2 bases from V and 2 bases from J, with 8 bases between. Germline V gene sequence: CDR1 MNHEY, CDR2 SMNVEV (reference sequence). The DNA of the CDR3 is TGTGCCAGCAGTTTAGTGCTAAACACAGATACGCAGTATTTT. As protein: CASSLVLNTDTQYF.

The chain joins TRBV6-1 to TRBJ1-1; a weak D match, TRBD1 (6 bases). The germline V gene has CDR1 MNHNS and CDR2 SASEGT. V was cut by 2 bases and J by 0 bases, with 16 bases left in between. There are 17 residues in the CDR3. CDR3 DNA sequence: TGTGCCAGCAGTGAATTCGGTCTTAGGGGGATGAACACTGAAGCTTTCTTT. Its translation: CASSEFGLRGMNTEAFF.

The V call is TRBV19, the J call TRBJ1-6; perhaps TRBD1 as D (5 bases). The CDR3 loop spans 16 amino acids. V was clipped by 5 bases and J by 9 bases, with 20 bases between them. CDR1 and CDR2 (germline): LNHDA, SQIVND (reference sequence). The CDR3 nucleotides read TGTGCCAGTAGTGACCGTTCAGGCAGGGCTGGTTCACCCCTCCACTTT. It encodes CASSDRSGRAGSPLHF.

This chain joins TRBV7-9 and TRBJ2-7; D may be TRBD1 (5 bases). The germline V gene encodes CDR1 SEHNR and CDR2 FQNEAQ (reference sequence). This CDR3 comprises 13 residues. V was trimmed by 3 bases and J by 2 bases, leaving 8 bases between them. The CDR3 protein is CASSFKQAYEQYF. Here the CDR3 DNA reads TGTGCCAGCAGCTTCAAACAGGCCTACGAGCAGTACTTC. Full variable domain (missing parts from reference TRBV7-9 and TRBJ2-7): DTGVSQNPRHKITKRGQNVTFRCDPISEHNRLYWYRQTLGQGPEFLTYFQNEAQLEKSRLLSDRFSAERPKGSFSTLEIQRTEQGDSAMYLCASSFKQAYEQYFGPGTRLTVT.

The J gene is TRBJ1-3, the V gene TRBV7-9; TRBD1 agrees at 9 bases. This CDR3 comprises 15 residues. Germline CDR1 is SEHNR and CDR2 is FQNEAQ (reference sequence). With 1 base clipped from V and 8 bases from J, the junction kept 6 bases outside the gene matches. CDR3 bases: TGTGCCAGCAGCTTAGGGACAGGGGAGATAGACACCATATATTTT. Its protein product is CASSLGTGEIDTIYF.

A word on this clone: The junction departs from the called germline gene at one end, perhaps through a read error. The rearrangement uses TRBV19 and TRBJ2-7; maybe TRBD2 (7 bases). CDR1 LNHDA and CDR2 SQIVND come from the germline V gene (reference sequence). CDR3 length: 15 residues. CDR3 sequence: CASSIVVGRGDTLNF. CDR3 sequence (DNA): TGTGCCAGTAGTATAGTCGTTGGACGGGGGGACACACTAAACTTC.

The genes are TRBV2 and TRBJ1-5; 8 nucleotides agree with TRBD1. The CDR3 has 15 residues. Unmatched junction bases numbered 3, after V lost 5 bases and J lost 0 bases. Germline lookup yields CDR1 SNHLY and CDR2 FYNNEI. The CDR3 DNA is TGTGCCAGCAGTCCAGACAGGGGTAGCAATCAGCCCCAGCATTTT. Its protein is CASSPDRGSNQPQHF. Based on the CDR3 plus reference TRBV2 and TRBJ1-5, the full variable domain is EPEVTQTPSHQVTQMGQEVILRCVPISNHLYFYWYRQILGQKVEFLVSFYNNEISEKSEIFDDQFSVERPDGSNFTLKIRSTKLEDSAMYFCASSPDRGSNQPQHFGDGTRLSIL.

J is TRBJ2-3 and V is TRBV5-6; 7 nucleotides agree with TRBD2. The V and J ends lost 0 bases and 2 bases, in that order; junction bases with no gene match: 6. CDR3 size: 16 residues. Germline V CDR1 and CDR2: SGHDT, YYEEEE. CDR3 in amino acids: CASSLDGGTNTDTQYF. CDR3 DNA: TGTGCCAGCAGCTTGGATGGGGGGACTAACACAGATACGCAGTATTTT. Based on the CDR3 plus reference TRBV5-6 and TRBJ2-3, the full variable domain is DAGVTQSPTHLIKTRGQQVTLRCSPKSGHDTVSWYQQALGQGPQFIFQYYEEEERQRGNFPDRFSGHQFPNYSSELNVNALLLGDSALYLCASSLDGGTNTDTQYFGPGTRLTVL.

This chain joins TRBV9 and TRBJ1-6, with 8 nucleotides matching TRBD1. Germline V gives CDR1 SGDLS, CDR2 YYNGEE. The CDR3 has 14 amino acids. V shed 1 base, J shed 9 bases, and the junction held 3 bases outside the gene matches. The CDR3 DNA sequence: TGTGCCAGCAGCGTACAGGGGGCGGGTTCACCCCTCCACTTT. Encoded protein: CASSVQGAGSPLHF.